These 25 T cell receptor beta chains were sequenced from one sample in a study of graft-versus-host responses after intestinal transplantation. Produced via immunoSEQ multiplex PCR; TCRdb's table is partial and in-frame only. The sample lists some 5,000 clones, about a quarter seen once, with roughly 3.5% in the top ten. This specimen was alloreactive CD4+ T cells from a mixed lymphocyte reaction culture, taken before transplantation. Subset here: CFSE-low proliferating T cells sorted from approximately 6-day pre-transplant mixed lymphocyte reaction (GvH or HvG direction). These receptors were obtained from a human patient who was an organ donor for intestinal transplantation.

In its sample, this clone ranks as medium-sized. The chain employs TRBV5-8 and TRBJ2-1; a possible D gene is TRBD1 (6 bases). V was pared by 2 bases and J by 12 bases, with 12 bases between. The CDR3 extends over 12 amino acids. Germline CDR1 and CDR2: SGHTS and YDEGEE. The DNA of the CDR3 is TGTGCCAGCAGCTTACAGGGACCGTGGCAGTTCTTC. Translated: CASSLQGPWQFF.

By its share, this clone is medium-sized (0.01 to 0.1%). The chain is built from TRBV5-1 and TRBJ2-5, with TRBD2 identical over 12 bases. This CDR3 is built from 15 residues. V lost 0 bases and J lost 5; bases outside the gene matches: 2. Per the germline V gene, CDR1 is SGHRS and CDR2 is YFSETQ. The DNA for the CDR3 is TGCGCCAGCAGCTTGGTGCTAGCGGGAGGGGAGACCCAGTACTTC. This translates into CASSLVLAGGETQYF.

The chain links TRBV10-3 to TRBJ2-7; 8 bases match TRBD2. Per germline, CDR1 ENHRY and CDR2 SYGVKD. Losses at the gene ends were 10 bases for V and 0 bases for J; bases not matched to a gene: 11. The CDR3 length is 15 residues. CDR3 bases: TGTGCCAGCAATCGGGTCGGGGGGGCCTCCTACGAGCAGTACTTC. Protein product: CASNRVGGASYEQYF.

The chain joins TRBV9 to TRBJ1-2; D ambiguous. V was shortened by 7 bases and J by 4 bases, with 23 bases between the two germline ends. Per the germline V gene, CDR1 is SGDLS and CDR2 is YYNGEE. CDR3 length: 16 residues. The CDR3 is CASEVPHSRKTYGYTF. DNA of the CDR3: TGTGCCAGCGAGGTTCCGCACTCAAGAAAGACCTATGGCTACACCTTC.

This clone is medium-sized. The chain recombines TRBV21-1 with TRBJ1-5; the table names TRBD1, a call not compared with the DNA. TRBV21-1 is termed a pseudogene. The CDR3 sequence is 14 residues long. DNA of the CDR3: TGTGCCAGCGTTAAAGTGGGCAGCAATCAGCCCCAGCATTTT. Its protein is CASVKVGSNQPQHF.

This clone showed up just a few times. This rearrangement joins TRBV7-3 to TRBJ2-1, with TRBD2 identical over 14 bases. V lost 4 bases and J lost 9; bases outside the gene matches: 11. The CDR3 spans 17 residues. Germline assignment: CDR1 SGHTA and CDR2 FQGTGA. The CDR3 sequence: CASSSGFGTSGRSEQFF. The CDR3 nucleotides are TGTGCCAGCAGCTCAGGGTTTGGGACTAGCGGGAGAAGTGAGCAGTTCTTC.

V usage is TRBV8-2 and J usage is TRBJ1-2; whether TRBD1, the table's D call, matches the DNA was not checked. TRBV8-2 is recorded as a pseudogene. The length of the CDR3 is 15 residues. In DNA, the CDR3 is TGTGGCATGGGCATCAGGATAACGAAGACCTATGGCTACACCTTC. Amino acids: CGMGIRITKTYGYTF.

The rearrangement joins TRBV30 to TRBJ2-7, with D perhaps TRBD1 (6 bases). V was clipped by 2 bases and J by 4 bases, with 18 bases between them. The CDR3 loop spans 15 amino acids. The germline gives CDR1 GTSNPN, CDR2 SVGIG (reference sequence). Here the CDR3 DNA reads TGTGCCTGGAGTTTTTTAGGGGGATCTTATTACGAGCAGTACTTC. It is translated as CAWSFLGGSYYEQYF.

The chain has TRBV6-5 and TRBJ1-2; tentatively, D is TRBD1 (6 bases). Looked up from germline, CDR1 is MNHEY and CDR2 is SVGAGI. Deletions cut 6 bases from V and 4 bases from J, with 12 bases between. The CDR3 covers 13 residues. The CDR3 DNA follows: TGTGCCAGCAGCGTACAGGGTACCTATGGCTACACCTTC. Its protein is CASSVQGTYGYTF.

The chain couples TRBV4-1 to TRBJ2-1; no firm D call. Trimming took 0 bases from V and 2 from J, leaving 11 bases between them. CDR1 MGHRA and CDR2 YSYEKL come from the germline V gene. This CDR3 is built from 16 residues. The CDR3 region is CASSQDLVVTYNEQFF. CDR3 nucleotide sequence: TGCGCCAGCAGCCAAGATTTAGTGGTGACCTACAATGAGCAGTTCTTC.

The chain combines TRBV14 with TRBJ2-1; 7 positions match TRBD2. The length of the CDR3 is 15 residues. With V trimmed by 1 base and J by 12 bases, 12 bases remained unmatched. Germline CDR1 SGHDN, CDR2 FVKESK. Here the CDR3 reads CASSQGLAEFVVQFF. As DNA, the CDR3 is TGTGCCAGCAGCCAAGGCCTAGCGGAATTCGTGGTGCAGTTCTTC.

Relative to its sample, this clone is medium-sized. In nucleotides, the CDR3 is TGCGCCAGCAGCTATAGTTATTCCTATAATTCACCCCTCCACTTT. It codes for CASSYSYSYNSPLHF. The J gene is TRBJ1-6, the V gene TRBV5-1; no definite D call. The CDR3 extends over 15 amino acids. Looked up from germline, CDR1 is SGHRS and CDR2 is YFSETQ. The V end was cut by 3 bases, the J end by 1 base, with 8 bases between. Looking up the rest from reference TRBV5-1 and TRBJ1-6 gives the full variable domain: KAGVTQTPRYLIKTRGQQVTLSCSPISGHRSVSWYQQTPGQGLQFLFEYFSETQRNKGNFPGRFSGRQFSNSRSEMNVSTLELGDSALYLCASSYSYSYNSPLHFGNGTRLTVT.

This clone has more than one count but fewer than ten. In DNA, the CDR3 is TGTGCCACTAGGTTTGGAGGTGGTGGCTACACCTTC. Amino acids: CATRFGGGGYTF. The rearrangement joins TRBV6-5 to TRBJ1-2; D gene unclear. V was pared by 10 bases and J by 7 bases, with 16 bases between. CDR3 length: 12 residues. The germline CDR1 and CDR2 sequences are MNHEY and SVGAGI.

Relative to its sample, this clone is medium-sized. V is TRBV6-6 and J is TRBJ2-7; D perhaps matches TRBD2 (5 bases). The germline CDR1 and CDR2 sequences are MNHNY and SVGAGI (reference sequence). The CDR3 is 14 residues long. Trimming pared 2 bases from V and 6 bases from J, leaving 14 bases between. CDR3 region: CASSYMVAGIEQYF. CDR3 in DNA: TGTGCCAGCAGTTACATGGTCGCGGGCATCGAGCAGTACTTC.

The rearrangement joins TRBV5-1 to TRBJ1-1, with D possibly being TRBD1 (6 bases). In germline, CDR1 is SGHRS, CDR2 YFSETQ. With 5 bases removed from V and 2 bases from J, the gap between germline ends came to 13 bases. This CDR3 spans 14 amino acids. In DNA, the CDR3 is TGCGCCAGCAGGGAGGGGGGGGGAAACACTGAAGCTTTCTTT. Translating gives CASREGGGNTEAFF.

This clone was counted between two and nine times. Sequence at one end of the junction differs from germline and may be a read error. V gene TRBV6-1 combines with J gene TRBJ1-5, with 9 positions matching TRBD1. In germline, CDR1 is MNHNS, CDR2 SASEGT. The CDR3 totals 17 residues. CDR3 in DNA: TGTGCCAGCTGTGACAACCAAACAACAGGGGGCGCGTCATCCCTGCATTTT. Its protein is CASCDNQTTGGASSLHF.

This clone qualifies as medium-sized. This rearrangement joins TRBV2 to TRBJ1-5, with D unresolved. This CDR3 has 11 amino acids. Between the trimmed V and J ends, which lost 4 bases and 7 bases, there was a span of 5 bases. CDR1 and CDR2 from the germline V gene are SNHLY and FYNNEI. The CDR3 nucleotides read TGTGCCAGCAGTGTGGGCCAGCCCCAGCATTTT. Translated: CASSVGQPQHF.

The J gene is TRBJ1-2, the V gene TRBV5-4; D perhaps matches TRBD1 (5 bases). CDR3 length: 15 residues. Between the trimmed V and J ends, which lost 4 bases and 2 bases, there was a span of 15 bases. Germline-derived CDR1 and CDR2 are SGHNT and YYREEE (reference sequence). CDR3 amino acids: CASSLWGGVNYGYTF. For the CDR3, the DNA is TGTGCCAGCAGCCTTTGGGGGGGTGTAAACTATGGCTACACCTTC.

V is TRBV5-1 and J is TRBJ2-3; 9 nucleotides align to TRBD2. CDR1 is SGHRS, CDR2 YFSETQ, per germline. The CDR3 is 16 residues long. The V segment lost 2 bases and the J segment 6 bases; nucleotides outside the gene matches: 10. The chain's CDR3 is CASSFDLGGGADTQYF. The CDR3 DNA reads as TGCGCCAGCAGCTTTGACCTGGGCGGGGGGGCGGATACGCAGTATTTT.

This clone is categorized as medium-sized. The chain uses TRBV30 and TRBJ2-6, with a tentative D call TRBD1 (5 bases). V was trimmed by 4 bases and J by 0 bases, leaving 13 bases between them. The germline V gene encodes CDR1 GTSNPN and CDR2 SVGIG (reference sequence). CDR3 length equals 16 residues. The CDR3 coding sequence is TGTGCCTGGACTGGCCAGGGAAGCTCTGGGGCCAACGTCCTGACTTTC. It encodes CAWTGQGSSGANVLTF.

There are many counts of this clone. The CDR3 loop reads CASTQGGRSNEKLFF. DNA for the CDR3: TGTGCCAGCACCCAAGGGGGACGGAGCAATGAAAAACTGTTTTTT. The chain joins TRBV2 to TRBJ1-4; a possible D gene is TRBD1 (6 bases). Germline V gene lookup returns CDR1 SNHLY and CDR2 FYNNEI. V was shortened by 7 bases and J by 5 bases, with 17 bases between the two germline ends. This CDR3 is built from 15 residues.

This clone was observed a handful of times. This chain joins TRBV7-8 and TRBJ2-7, with D hard to call. The germline V and J ends were trimmed by 5 bases and 4 bases, with 18 bases remaining between them. CDR1 and CDR2 (germline): SGHVS, FQNEAQ. This CDR3 has 15 residues. As DNA, the CDR3 is TGTGCCAGCAGCCTCCCAGGCGCCACCAAGTACGAGCAGTACTTC. It is translated as CASSLPGATKYEQYF.

The chain carries TRBV10-3 and TRBJ2-7; 7 nucleotides agree with TRBD2. The junction had 11 bases not matched to a gene; V was cut back by 7 bases and J by 2 bases. This CDR3 has 15 amino acids. CDR1 ENHRY and CDR2 SYGVKD come from the germline V gene. The CDR3 region has the DNA TGTGCCATCAAGCCCAACGGGGGGAACCCCTACGAGCAGTACTTC. Protein: CAIKPNGGNPYEQYF.

This clone is medium-sized (0.01 to 0.1%) by share. The V gene is TRBV5-6, the J gene TRBJ1-6; 9 bases align to TRBD1. Looked up from germline, CDR1 is SGHDT and CDR2 is YYEEEE. V trimming: 0 bases; J trimming: 7 bases; junction bases outside the gene matches: 2. The CDR3 is 15 amino acids. The CDR3: CASSLDRGRNSPLHF. As DNA, the CDR3 is TGTGCCAGCAGCTTGGACAGGGGGCGGAATTCACCCCTCCACTTT.

About this clone: Germline is not matched at one junction end, which may reflect a read error. The chain has TRBV11-2 and TRBJ2-7, with unresolved D. The CDR3 has 11 amino acids. CDR1 SGHAT and CDR2 FQNNGV come from the germline V gene. The CDR3 spells CASSLIYGQYF. The CDR3 bases are TGTGCCAGCAGCTTAATATACGGGCAGTACTTC.